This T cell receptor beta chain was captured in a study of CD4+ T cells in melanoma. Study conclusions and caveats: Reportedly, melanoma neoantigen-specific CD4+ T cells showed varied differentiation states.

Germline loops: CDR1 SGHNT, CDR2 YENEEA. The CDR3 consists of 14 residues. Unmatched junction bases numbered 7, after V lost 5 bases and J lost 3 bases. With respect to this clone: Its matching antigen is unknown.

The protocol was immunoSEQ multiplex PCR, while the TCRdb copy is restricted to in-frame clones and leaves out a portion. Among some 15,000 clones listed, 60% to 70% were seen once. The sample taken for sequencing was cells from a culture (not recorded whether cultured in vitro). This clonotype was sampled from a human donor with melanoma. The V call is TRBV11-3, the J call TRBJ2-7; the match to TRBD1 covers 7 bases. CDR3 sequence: CASSPDRDDYEQYF. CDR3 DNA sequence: TGTGCCAGCAGCCCCGACAGGGACGACTACGAGCAGTACTTC.